The 23 T cell receptor beta chains presented below share a single source sample, sequenced in a study of CD8+CD57+ T cells in acquired aplastic anemia. Sequencing involved patients with CD8+CD57+ cell expansion previously shown by flow cytometry. Profiling of TCR beta VDJ combinations and CDR3 sequences used genomic DNA as template. TCRdb recomputed calls from the reads with MiXCR, one row per CDR3 protein. The data hold fewer than 200,000 distinct CDR3 sequences, with 48% observed a single time. The specimen sequenced was sorted CD4+, CD8+, or CD8+CD57+ T cells (not recorded which) from PBMCs. All receptors derive from a human donor with aplastic anemia.

This clonotype appeared once. The chain joins TRBV7-3 to TRBJ1-1, with TRBD1 matching 7 bases. This CDR3 spans 14 amino acids. J was trimmed by 2 bases and V by 6 bases; bases with no gene match: 6. CDR1 is SGHTA, CDR2 FQGTGA, per germline. The CDR3 loop reads CASRLDRANTEAFF. The DNA for the CDR3 is TGTGCCAGCAGGCTTGACAGGGCCAACACTGAAGCTTTCTTT.

This clonotype occurred many times. V is TRBV6-1 and J is TRBJ1-5; 11 positions match TRBD1. The CDR3 loop spans 16 amino acids. From germline, CDR1 is MNHNS and CDR2 SASEGT. V lost 8 bases to trimming and J lost 5 bases; unmatched junction nucleotides: 11. CDR3 nucleotide sequence: TGTGCCAGCGAGGGGAGGGACAGGGGGTATGATCAGCCCCAGCATTTT. Its protein product is CASEGRDRGYDQPQHF.

This sequence joins TRBV6-5 and TRBJ1-5, with D possibly matching TRBD1 (5 bases). V was trimmed by 0 bases and J by 5 bases, leaving 11 bases between them. The CDR3 totals 15 residues. Germline V gene sequence: CDR1 MNHEY, CDR2 SVGAGI. CDR3 coding DNA: TGTGCCAGCAGTTACTCCCGGGGGGGGTATCAGCCCCAGCATTTT. As protein: CASSYSRGGYQPQHF.

The sample holds many counts of this clonotype. The V gene is TRBV24-1, the J gene TRBJ2-3; D is ambiguous. This CDR3 spans 13 amino acids. V lost 9 bases and J lost 1, with 10 bases in between. From germline, CDR1 is KGHDR and CDR2 SFDVKD. CDR3 sequence reads: CATGVTGTDTQYF. For the CDR3, the DNA is TGTGCCACCGGCGTTACAGGCACAGATACGCAGTATTTT.

This clonotype was counted between two and nine times. This chain connects TRBV3-1 to TRBJ2-1; 8 bases are a match to TRBD2. Germline lookup yields CDR1 LGHDT and CDR2 YNNKEL (reference sequence). V was pared by 4 bases and J by 12 bases, with 11 bases of the junction left unmatched. This CDR3 spans 14 amino acids. The CDR3 loop reads CASSPPAPSGGQFF. CDR3 nucleotides: TGTGCCAGCAGCCCCCCGGCCCCCAGCGGGGGGCAGTTCTTC.

Points on this clonotype: Possible read error: a much larger clone is one base away. The V and J genes are TRBV4-1 and TRBJ1-2; D gene unclear. The CDR3 spans 13 residues. From germline, CDR1 is MGHRA and CDR2 YSYEKL. V gave up 3 bases and J gave up 2 bases, with 7 bases separating them. CDR3 in DNA: TGCGCCAGCAGCCATAAGGGAAACTATGGCTACACCTTC. As protein: CASSHKGNYGYTF.

The chain employs TRBV4-1 and TRBJ2-1; D not resolved. Trimming left V 0 bases short and J 9 bases short, with 12 bases between. This CDR3 is 14 amino acids long. Germline V gene sequence: CDR1 MGHRA, CDR2 YSYEKL. The CDR3 DNA follows: TGCGCCAGCAGCCAAGATCTCTTGGGAACTGAGCAGTTCTTC. Translated: CASSQDLLGTEQFF.

This clonotype rates as medium-sized. V and J are TRBV15 and TRBJ1-5; unclear D gene. The V and J ends lost 3 bases and 7 bases respectively, with 10 bases between them. Germline assignment: CDR1 LNHNV and CDR2 YYDKDF (reference sequence). This CDR3 spans 13 amino acids. The DNA of the CDR3 is TGTGCCACCAGCAGCTCACAGTGGCAGCCCCAGCATTTT. This translates into CATSSSQWQPQHF.

The chain has TRBV24-1 and TRBJ2-2; D uncertain. Trimming left V 7 bases short and J 3 bases short, with 8 bases between. Looked up from germline, CDR1 is KGHDR and CDR2 is SFDVKD. The CDR3 extends over 13 amino acids. The CDR3 DNA reads as TGTGCCACCAGGAGTGGGGACACCGGGGAGCTGTTTTTT. Its translation is CATRSGDTGELFF.

This clonotype appeared many times. This chain connects TRBV19 to TRBJ2-7; D is perhaps TRBD2 (6 bases). Trimming cost V 5 bases and J 0 bases, with 20 bases left between them. Germline CDR1 LNHDA, CDR2 SQIVND (reference sequence). CDR3 length: 17 amino acids. The CDR3 bases are TGTGCCAGTAGTCGCTACAGACAGACTAGTAGCTCCTACGAGCAGTACTTC. It is translated as CASSRYRQTSSSYEQYF.

This clonotype was counted at least ten times. The gene calls are TRBV10-3 and TRBJ2-3, with 9 bases lining up with TRBD2. In germline, CDR1 is ENHRY, CDR2 SYGVKD. The CDR3 length is 14 residues. The ends lost 7 bases at V and 3 bases at J; junction bases unmatched: 5. The CDR3 here is CAIKLAGETDTQYF. Here the CDR3 DNA reads TGTGCCATCAAATTAGCGGGGGAGACAGATACGCAGTATTTT.

This clonotype showed up just a few times. One junction end disagrees with the germline gene, perhaps due to a read error. V gene TRBV6-2 or TRBV6-3 combines with J gene TRBJ1-2, with 8 bases fitting TRBD1. The CDR3 sequence is 15 residues long. CDR1 MNHEY and CDR2 SVGEGT come from the germline V gene. In DNA form, the CDR3 reads TGTACCAGCAGTCCCGGGACAGGAACACGAGGTGGCTACACCTTC. This sequence encodes CTSSPGTGTRGGYTF.

This clonotype was observed a handful of times. V usage is TRBV5-1 and J usage is TRBJ1-1; 8 nucleotides agree with TRBD1. Germline V gene lookup returns CDR1 SGHRS and CDR2 YFSETQ. The CDR3 totals 16 residues. J gave up 0 bases and V 0 bases, and 4 bases lay outside the gene matches. CDR3 nucleotides: TGCGCCAGCAGCTTGGAGGGACAGGTACTGAACACTGAAGCTTTCTTT. As protein: CASSLEGQVLNTEAFF.

The chain employs TRBV7-6 and TRBJ2-7, with TRBD1 matching over 10 bases. CDR3 length: 15 amino acids. The J segment lost 3 bases and the V segment lost 1 base, leaving 3 bases of the junction unmatched. Germline CDR1 SGHVS, CDR2 FNYEAQ. DNA of the CDR3: TGTGCCAGCAGCTTAGGGACAGGGGGGTTCTACGAGCAGTACTTC. Its translation is CASSLGTGGFYEQYF.

This clonotype was found many times. The chain is built from TRBV6-1 and TRBJ1-5; a weak D match, TRBD1 (5 bases). The CDR3 has 15 amino acids. The V end lost 7 bases, the J end lost 1 base, and 14 bases lay between the germline ends. Germline-derived CDR1 and CDR2 are MNHNS and SASEGT. The CDR3 protein is CASNTFRDSNQPQHF. CDR3 nucleotide sequence: TGTGCCAGCAATACTTTCCGGGACAGCAATCAGCCCCAGCATTTT.

J is TRBJ2-3 and V is TRBV2; TRBD2 matches 9 bases. In germline, CDR1 is SNHLY, CDR2 FYNNEI. The CDR3 is made up of 13 amino acids. Unmatched junction bases numbered 6, after V lost 8 bases and J lost 6 bases. The chain's CDR3 is CASPGLAADTQYF. The CDR3 nucleotides are TGTGCCAGCCCGGGACTAGCAGCGGATACGCAGTATTTT.

At least ten counts were recorded for this clonotype. The chain uses TRBV6-1 and TRBJ2-7, with TRBD1 matching over 7 bases. Germline V CDR1 and CDR2: MNHNS, SASEGT. This CDR3 comprises 14 residues. V lost 10 bases and J lost 4; bases outside the gene matches: 13. CDR3 coding DNA: TGTGCCACCTCTAGACAGGGTACCGATTACGAGCAGTACTTC. Its protein is CATSRQGTDYEQYF.

V usage is TRBV29-1 and J usage is TRBJ2-7; TRBD1 matches at 7 bases. From germline, CDR1 is SQVTM and CDR2 ANQGSEA. With 4 bases clipped from V and 10 bases from J, the junction kept 10 bases outside the gene matches. The CDR3 spans 12 residues. This CDR3 is CSVATATGLQYF. In DNA form, the CDR3 reads TGCAGCGTTGCCACCGCGACAGGGCTCCAGTACTTC.

The V gene is TRBV15, the J gene TRBJ1-6, with 7 positions matching TRBD1. Germline CDR1 LNHNV, CDR2 YYDKDF (reference sequence). V lost 1 base to trimming and J lost 6 bases; unmatched junction nucleotides: 6. The CDR3 spans 16 residues. CDR3 sequence reads: CATSRATGLGNSPLHF. CDR3 DNA sequence: TGTGCCACCAGCAGAGCGACAGGGCTGGGTAATTCACCCCTCCACTTT.

CDR3 loop: CASSQVAGGNYGYTF. The CDR3 DNA is TGTGCCAGCAGCCAAGTGGCCGGGGGGAACTATGGCTACACCTTC. The chain couples TRBV3-1 to TRBJ1-2; TRBD1 might be the D (5 bases). CDR1 and CDR2 (germline): LGHDT, YNNKEL (reference sequence). V gave up 1 base and J gave up 2 bases, with 11 bases separating them. The CDR3 has 15 amino acids.

This clonotype was found many times. The genes are TRBV5-6 and TRBJ1-6; D is possibly TRBD1 (5 bases). The V end lost 4 bases, the J end lost 3 bases, and 14 bases lay between the germline ends. The CDR3 totals 16 residues. The germline V gene has CDR1 SGHDT and CDR2 YYEEEE. CDR3 sequence (DNA): TGTGCCAGCAGCCCGGGACCAGACCTCTATAATTCACCCCTCCACTTT. Amino acid sequence: CASSPGPDLYNSPLHF. The whole variable domain, remainder taken from reference TRBV5-6 and TRBJ1-6, is DAGVTQSPTHLIKTRGQQVTLRCSPKSGHDTVSWYQQALGQGPQFIFQYYEEEERQRGNFPDRFSGHQFPNYSSELNVNALLLGDSALYLCASSPGPDLYNSPLHFGNGTRLTVT.

Notes on this clonotype: One end of the junction varies from germline; a read error may be responsible. The chain couples TRBV24-1 to TRBJ2-5, with 10 positions matching TRBD2. Germline-derived CDR1 and CDR2 are KGHDR and SFDVKD. The length of the CDR3 is 15 residues. The CDR3 sequence: CASSVRAGGEETQYF. Written as DNA, the CDR3 is TGTGCCAGCAGTGTTAGAGCGGGGGGGGAAGAGACCCAGTACTTC.

The rearrangement joins TRBV11-1 to TRBJ1-1; D possibly corresponds to TRBD1 (5 bases). CDR3 length: 16 residues. CDR1 and CDR2 from the germline V gene are SGHAT and FQDESV (reference sequence). Trimming removed 0 bases from V and 3 bases from J, with 14 bases in between. The CDR3 region has the DNA TGTGCCAGCAGCTTAGCCTTCGGAGGGGCTGACACTGAAGCTTTCTTT. Translation: CASSLAFGGADTEAFF.